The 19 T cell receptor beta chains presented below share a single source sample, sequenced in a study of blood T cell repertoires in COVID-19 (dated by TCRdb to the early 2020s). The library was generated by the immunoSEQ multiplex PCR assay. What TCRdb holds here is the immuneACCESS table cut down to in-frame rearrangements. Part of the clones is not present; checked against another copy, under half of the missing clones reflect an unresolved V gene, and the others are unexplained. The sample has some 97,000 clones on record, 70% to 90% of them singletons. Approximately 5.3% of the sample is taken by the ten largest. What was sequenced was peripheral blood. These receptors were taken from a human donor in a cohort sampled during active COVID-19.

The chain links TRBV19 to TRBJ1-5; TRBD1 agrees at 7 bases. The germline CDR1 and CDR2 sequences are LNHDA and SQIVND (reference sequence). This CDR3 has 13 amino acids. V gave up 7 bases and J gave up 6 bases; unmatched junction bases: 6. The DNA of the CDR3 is TGTGCCAGTAACTCGGACAGGACTCAGCCCCAGCATTTT. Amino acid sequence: CASNSDRTQPQHF.

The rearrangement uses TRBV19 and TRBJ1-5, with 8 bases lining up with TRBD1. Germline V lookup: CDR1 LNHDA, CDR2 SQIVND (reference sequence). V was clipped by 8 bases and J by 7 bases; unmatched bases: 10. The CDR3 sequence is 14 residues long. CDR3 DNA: TGTGCCAGTGAGGGGACAGGAAGGGGGCAGCCCCAGCATTTT. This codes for CASEGTGRGQPQHF.

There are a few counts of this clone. In nucleotides, the CDR3 is TGTGCCAGCAGCCCCATAGGGGCAGGTGCGAACACCATATATTTT. Encoded protein: CASSPIGAGANTIYF. The chain combines TRBV7-9 with TRBJ1-3; weak D call: TRBD1 (5 bases). In germline, CDR1 is SEHNR, CDR2 FQNEAQ (reference sequence). CDR3 length equals 15 residues. Trimming shortened V by 5 bases and J by 7 bases, and 18 bases separated the two germline ends.

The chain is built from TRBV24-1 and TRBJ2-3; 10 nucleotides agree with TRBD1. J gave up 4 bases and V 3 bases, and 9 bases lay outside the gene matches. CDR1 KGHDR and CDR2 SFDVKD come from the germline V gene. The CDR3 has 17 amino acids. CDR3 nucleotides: TGTGCCACCAGTGATAGAACCGGGACAGGGGTGGCAGATACGCAGTATTTT. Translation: CATSDRTGTGVADTQYF.

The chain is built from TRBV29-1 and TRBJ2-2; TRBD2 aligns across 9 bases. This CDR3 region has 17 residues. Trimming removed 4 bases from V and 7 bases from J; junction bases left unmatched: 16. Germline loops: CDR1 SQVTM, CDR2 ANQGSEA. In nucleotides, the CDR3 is TGCAGCGTTGGGGCTAGCGGGGCCCTCTTGAATGGCGGGGAGCTGTTTTTT. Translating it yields CSVGASGALLNGGELFF.

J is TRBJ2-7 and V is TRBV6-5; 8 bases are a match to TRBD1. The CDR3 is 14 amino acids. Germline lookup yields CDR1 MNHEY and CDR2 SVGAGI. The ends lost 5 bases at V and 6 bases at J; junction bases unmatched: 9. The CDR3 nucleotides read TGTGCCAGCAGTACCCAGACAGGGGTCGGCGAGCAGTACTTC. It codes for CASSTQTGVGEQYF.

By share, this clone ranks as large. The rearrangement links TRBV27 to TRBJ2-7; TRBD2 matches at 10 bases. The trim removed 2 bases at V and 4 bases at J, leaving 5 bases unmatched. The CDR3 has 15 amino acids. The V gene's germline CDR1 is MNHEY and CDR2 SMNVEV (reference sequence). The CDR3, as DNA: TGTGCCAGCAGTTTAGAACTAGCGGGATTGTACGAGCAGTACTTC. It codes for CASSLELAGLYEQYF.

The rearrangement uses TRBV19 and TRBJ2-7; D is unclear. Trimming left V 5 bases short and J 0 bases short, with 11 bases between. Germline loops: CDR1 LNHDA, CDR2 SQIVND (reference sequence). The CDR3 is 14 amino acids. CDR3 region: CASSPTSSSYEQYF. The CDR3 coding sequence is TGTGCCAGTAGTCCCACTTCAAGCTCCTACGAGCAGTACTTC.

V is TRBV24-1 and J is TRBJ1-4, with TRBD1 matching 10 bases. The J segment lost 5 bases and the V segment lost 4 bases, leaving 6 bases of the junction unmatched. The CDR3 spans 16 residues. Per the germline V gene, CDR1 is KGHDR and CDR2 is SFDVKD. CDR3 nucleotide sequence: TGTGCCACCAGTGACGGGACAGGGGCTTCCAATGAAAAACTGTTTTTT. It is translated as CATSDGTGASNEKLFF.

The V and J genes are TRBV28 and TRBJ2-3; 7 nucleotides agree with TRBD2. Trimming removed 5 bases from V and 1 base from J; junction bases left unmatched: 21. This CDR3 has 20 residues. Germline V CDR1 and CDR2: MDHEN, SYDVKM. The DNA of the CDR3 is TGTGCCAGCAGTCTTACCCTTATTCCCCAAAGAGGGAGGGGCACAGATACGCAGTATTTT. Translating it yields CASSLTLIPQRGRGTDTQYF.

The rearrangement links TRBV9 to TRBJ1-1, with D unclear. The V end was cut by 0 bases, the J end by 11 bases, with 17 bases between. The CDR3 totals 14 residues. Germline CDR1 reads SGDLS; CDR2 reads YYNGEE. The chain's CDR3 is CASSVGTVGGEAFF. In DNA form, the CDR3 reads TGTGCCAGCAGCGTAGGGACCGTCGGAGGAGAGGCTTTCTTT.

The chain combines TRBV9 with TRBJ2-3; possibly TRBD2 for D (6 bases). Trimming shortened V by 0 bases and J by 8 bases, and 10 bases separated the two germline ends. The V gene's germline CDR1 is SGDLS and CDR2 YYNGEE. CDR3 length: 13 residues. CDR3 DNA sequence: TGTGCCAGCAGCGTAGTTAGCGGCGCTACGCAGTATTTT. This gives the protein CASSVVSGATQYF.

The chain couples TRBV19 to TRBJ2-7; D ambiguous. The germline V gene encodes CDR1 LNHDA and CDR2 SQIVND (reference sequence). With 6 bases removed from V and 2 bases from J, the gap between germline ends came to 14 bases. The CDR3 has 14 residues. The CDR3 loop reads CASSDLPPAYEQYF. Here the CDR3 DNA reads TGTGCCAGTAGCGACTTACCTCCTGCCTACGAGCAGTACTTC.

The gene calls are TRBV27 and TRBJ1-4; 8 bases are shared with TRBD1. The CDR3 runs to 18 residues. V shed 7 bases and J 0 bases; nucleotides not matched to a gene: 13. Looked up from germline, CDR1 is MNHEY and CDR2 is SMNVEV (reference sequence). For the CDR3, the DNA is TGTGCCAGCACCGATCTAACAGGGGGTAAAACAACTAATGAAAAACTGTTTTTT. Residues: CASTDLTGGKTTNEKLFF.

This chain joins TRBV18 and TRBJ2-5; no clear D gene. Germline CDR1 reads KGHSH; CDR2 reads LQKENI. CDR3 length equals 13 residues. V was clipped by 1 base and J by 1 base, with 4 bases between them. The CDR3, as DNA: TGTGCCAGCTCACCACAGCCCCAAGAGACCCAGTACTTC. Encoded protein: CASSPQPQETQYF.

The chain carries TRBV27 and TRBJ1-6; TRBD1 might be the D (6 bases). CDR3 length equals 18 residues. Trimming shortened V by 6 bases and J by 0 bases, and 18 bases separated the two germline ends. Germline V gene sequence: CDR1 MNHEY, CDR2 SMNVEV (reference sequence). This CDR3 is CASRQTGREISYNSPLHF. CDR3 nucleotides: TGTGCCAGCAGACAGACAGGACGTGAAATCTCCTATAATTCACCCCTCCACTTT.

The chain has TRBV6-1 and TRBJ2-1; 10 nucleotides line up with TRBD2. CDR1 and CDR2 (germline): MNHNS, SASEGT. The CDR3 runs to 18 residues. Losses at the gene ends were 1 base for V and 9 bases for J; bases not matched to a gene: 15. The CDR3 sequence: CASSEGRGLAGVGGEQFF. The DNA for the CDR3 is TGTGCCAGCAGTGAAGGTCGTGGGCTAGCGGGAGTGGGAGGTGAGCAGTTCTTC.

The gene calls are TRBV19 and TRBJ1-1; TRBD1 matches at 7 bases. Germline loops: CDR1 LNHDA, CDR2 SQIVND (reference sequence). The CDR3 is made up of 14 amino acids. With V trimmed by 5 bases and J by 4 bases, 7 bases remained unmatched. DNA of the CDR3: TGTGCCAGTAGTTCCTTCAGGGGGGTCACTGAAGCTTTCTTT. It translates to CASSSFRGVTEAFF.

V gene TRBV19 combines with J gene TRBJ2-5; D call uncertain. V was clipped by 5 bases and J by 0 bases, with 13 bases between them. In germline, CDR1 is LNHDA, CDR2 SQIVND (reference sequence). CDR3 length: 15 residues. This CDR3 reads CASSASFQYQETQYF. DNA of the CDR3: TGTGCCAGTAGTGCCTCGTTCCAGTACCAAGAGACCCAGTACTTC. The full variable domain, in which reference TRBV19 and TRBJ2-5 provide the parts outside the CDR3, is DGGITQSPKYLFRKEGQNVTLSCEQNLNHDAMYWYRQDPGQGLRLIYYSQIVNDFQKGDIAEGYSVSREKKESFPLTVTSAQKNPTAFYLCASSASFQYQETQYFGPGTRLLVL.